The 3 T cell receptor beta chains presented below share a single source sample, sequenced in a study of T cell responses to AZD1222 COVID-19 vaccine. Assay used: immunoSEQ multiplex PCR; TCRdb lists only in-frame clones, some missing. The data show 70,000 to 100,000 clones, 75% to 90% seen once. The sequenced sample was peripheral blood, obtained 28 days after the second AZD1222 dose. The source is an adult who received the AZD1222 COVID-19 vaccine.

The genes are TRBV6-5 and TRBJ1-6; weak D call: TRBD1 (5 bases). From germline, CDR1 is MNHEY and CDR2 SVGAGI. The V end was cut by 7 bases, the J end by 7 bases, with 11 bases between. This CDR3 has 13 amino acids. Here the CDR3 reads CASTDSGNSPLHF. Written as DNA, the CDR3 is TGTGCCAGCACCGACAGCGGGAATTCACCCCTCCACTTT.

This chain uses TRBV5-1 with TRBJ2-2, with D uncertain. This CDR3 has 14 amino acids. Germline V lookup: CDR1 SGHRS, CDR2 YFSETQ. Trimming removed 2 bases from V and 3 bases from J, with 8 bases in between. CDR3 residues: CASSLRAYTGELFF. DNA for the CDR3: TGCGCCAGCAGCTTAAGGGCCTACACCGGGGAGCTGTTTTTT.

V is TRBV7-2 and J is TRBJ2-1; TRBD2 matches at 13 bases. Trimming removed 4 bases from V and 9 bases from J; junction bases left unmatched: 9. CDR3 size: 16 residues. The V gene's germline CDR1 is SGHTA and CDR2 FQGNSA. The CDR3 reads CASSSRTSGRVGEQFF. For the CDR3, the DNA is TGTGCCAGCAGCTCAAGGACTAGCGGGAGAGTTGGTGAGCAGTTCTTC.